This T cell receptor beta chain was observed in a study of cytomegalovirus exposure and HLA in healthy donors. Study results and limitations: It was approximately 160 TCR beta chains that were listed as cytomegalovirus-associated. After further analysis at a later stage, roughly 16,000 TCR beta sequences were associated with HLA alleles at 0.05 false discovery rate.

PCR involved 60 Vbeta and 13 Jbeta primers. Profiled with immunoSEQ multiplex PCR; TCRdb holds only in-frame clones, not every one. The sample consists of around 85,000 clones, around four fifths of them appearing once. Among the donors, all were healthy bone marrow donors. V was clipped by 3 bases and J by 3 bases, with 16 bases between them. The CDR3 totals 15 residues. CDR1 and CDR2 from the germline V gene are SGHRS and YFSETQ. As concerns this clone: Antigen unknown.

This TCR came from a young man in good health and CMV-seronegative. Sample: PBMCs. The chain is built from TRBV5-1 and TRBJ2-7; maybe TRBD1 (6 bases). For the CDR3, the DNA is TGCGCCAGCAGCTCCACGGGTATAGGGGGCTACGAGCAGTACTTC. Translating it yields CASSSTGIGGYEQYF.